This section outlines one T cell receptor beta chain sequence together with its context. These data belong to a study of control samples from healthy donors and cancer patients. The CDR3 runs to 12 residues. The germline V gene has CDR1 MGHDK and CDR2 SYGVNS. Deletions cut 2 bases from V and 3 bases from J, with 3 bases between. Some clones are missing from TCRdb's copy, which holds only in-frame ones; the method was immunoSEQ multiplex PCR. The data show under 70,000 clones, with 75% to 90% seen just once and over 12% held by the top ten. This clonotype was sampled from a man aged 55-75 years with head and neck cancer. The sample taken for sequencing was PBMCs. The chain links TRBV25-1 to TRBJ2-3; D remains ambiguous. The CDR3 nucleotides read TGTGCCAGCAGTGAAGGAACAGATACGCAGTATTTT. It translates to CASSEGTDTQYF.